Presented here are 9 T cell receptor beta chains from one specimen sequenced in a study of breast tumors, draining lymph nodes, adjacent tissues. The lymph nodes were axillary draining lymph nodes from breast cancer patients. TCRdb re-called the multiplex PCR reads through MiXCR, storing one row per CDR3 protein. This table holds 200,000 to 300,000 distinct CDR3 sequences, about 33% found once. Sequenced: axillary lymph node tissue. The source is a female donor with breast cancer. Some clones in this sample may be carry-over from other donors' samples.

The CDR3 DNA sequence: TGTGCCTGGGGACAGGGGATTAACTATGGCTACACCTTC. This encodes CAWGQGINYGYTF. V is TRBV30 and J is TRBJ1-2, with 9 bases fitting TRBD1. Germline V CDR1 and CDR2: GTSNPN, SVGIG (reference sequence). J lost 1 base, V lost 5 bases, and 2 bases had no gene match. The CDR3 runs 13 residues.

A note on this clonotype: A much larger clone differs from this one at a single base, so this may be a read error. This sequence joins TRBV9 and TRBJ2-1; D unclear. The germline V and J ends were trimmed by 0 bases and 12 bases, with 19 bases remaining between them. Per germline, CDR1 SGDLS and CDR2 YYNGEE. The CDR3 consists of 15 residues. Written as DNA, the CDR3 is TGTGCCAGCAGCGTAGCTACCGCGGCCACAGATGGGCAGTTCTTC. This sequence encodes CASSVATAATDGQFF.

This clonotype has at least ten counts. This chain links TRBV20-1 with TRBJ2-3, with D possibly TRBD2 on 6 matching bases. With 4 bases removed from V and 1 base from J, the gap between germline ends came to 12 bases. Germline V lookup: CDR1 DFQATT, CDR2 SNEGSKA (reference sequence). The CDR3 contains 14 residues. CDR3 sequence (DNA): TGCAGTGCTATATGGGACTCCCGCACAGATACGCAGTATTTT. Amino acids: CSAIWDSRTDTQYF.

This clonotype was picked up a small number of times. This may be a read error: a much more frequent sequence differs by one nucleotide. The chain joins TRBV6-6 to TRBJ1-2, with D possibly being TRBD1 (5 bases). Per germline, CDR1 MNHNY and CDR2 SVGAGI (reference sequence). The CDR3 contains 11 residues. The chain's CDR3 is CVSQGGYGYTF. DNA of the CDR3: TGTGTCAGCCAGGGTGGGTATGGCTACACCTTC.

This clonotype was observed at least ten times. The CDR3 region has the DNA TGCAGTGCTAGAGATCTAATTCGGGGGGGAAATCAGCCCCAGCATTTT. Residues: CSARDLIRGGNQPQHF. J is TRBJ1-5 and V is TRBV20-1, with D possibly TRBD1 on 5 matching bases. CDR1 is DFQATT and CDR2 is SNEGSKA in the germline V gene (reference sequence). The CDR3 runs to 16 residues. V lost 0 bases and J 4 bases, leaving 16 bases between the germline ends.

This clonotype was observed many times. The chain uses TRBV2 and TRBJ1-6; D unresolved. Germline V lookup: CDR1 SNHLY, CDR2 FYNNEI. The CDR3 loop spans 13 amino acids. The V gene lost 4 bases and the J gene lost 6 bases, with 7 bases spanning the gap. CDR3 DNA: TGTGCCAGCAGTGTTAAGACTAATTCACCCCTCCACTTT. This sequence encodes CASSVKTNSPLHF.

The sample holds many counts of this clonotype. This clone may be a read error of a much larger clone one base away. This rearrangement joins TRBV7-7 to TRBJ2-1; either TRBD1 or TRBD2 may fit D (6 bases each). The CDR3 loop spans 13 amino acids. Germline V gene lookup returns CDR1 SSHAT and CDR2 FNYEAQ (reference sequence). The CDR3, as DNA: TGTGCTAGCAGCCCGCCGGAGGGGGGTGGGCAGTTCTTC. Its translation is CASSPPEGGGQFF.

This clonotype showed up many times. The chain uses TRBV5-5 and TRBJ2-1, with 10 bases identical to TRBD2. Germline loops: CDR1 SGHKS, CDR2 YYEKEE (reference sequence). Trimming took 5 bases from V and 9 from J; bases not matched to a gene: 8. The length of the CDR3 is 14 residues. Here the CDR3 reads CASSLAGAGAEQFF. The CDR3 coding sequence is TGTGCCAGCAGTCTAGCGGGAGCAGGGGCTGAGCAGTTCTTC.

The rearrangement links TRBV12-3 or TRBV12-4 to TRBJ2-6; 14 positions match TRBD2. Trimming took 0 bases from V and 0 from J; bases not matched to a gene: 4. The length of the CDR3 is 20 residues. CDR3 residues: CASSLAGLAGVPSGANVLTF. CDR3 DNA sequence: TGTGCCAGCAGTTTAGCGGGACTAGCGGGAGTTCCCTCTGGGGCCAACGTCCTGACTTTC.